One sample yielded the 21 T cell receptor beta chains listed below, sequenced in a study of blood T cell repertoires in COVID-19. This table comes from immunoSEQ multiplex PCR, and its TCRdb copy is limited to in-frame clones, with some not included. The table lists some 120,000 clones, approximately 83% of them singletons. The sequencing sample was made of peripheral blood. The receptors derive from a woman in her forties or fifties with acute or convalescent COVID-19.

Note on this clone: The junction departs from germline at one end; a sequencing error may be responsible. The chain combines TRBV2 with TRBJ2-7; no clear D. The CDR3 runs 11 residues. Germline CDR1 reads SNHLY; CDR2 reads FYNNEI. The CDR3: CASREGPAQYF. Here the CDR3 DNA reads TGTGCCAGCAGGGAAGGGCCTGCGCAGTACTTC.

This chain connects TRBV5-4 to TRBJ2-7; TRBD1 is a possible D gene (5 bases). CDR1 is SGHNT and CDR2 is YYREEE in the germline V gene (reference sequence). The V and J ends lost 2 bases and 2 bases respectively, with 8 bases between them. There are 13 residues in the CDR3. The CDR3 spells CASSFDSTYEQYF. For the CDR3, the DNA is TGTGCCAGCAGCTTCGACAGTACCTACGAGCAGTACTTC.

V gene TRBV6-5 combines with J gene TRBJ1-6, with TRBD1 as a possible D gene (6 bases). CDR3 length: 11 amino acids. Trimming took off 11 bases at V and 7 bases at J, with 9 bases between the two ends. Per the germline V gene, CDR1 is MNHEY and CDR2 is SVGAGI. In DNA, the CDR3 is TGTGCCGCCGGACAGAATTCACCCCTCCACTTT. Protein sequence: CAAGQNSPLHF.

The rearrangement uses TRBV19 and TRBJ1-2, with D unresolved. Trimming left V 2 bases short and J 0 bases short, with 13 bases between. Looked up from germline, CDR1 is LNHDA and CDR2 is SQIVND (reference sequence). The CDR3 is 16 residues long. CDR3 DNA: TGTGCCAGTAGTATATATCACGGAACAGCTAACTATGGCTACACCTTC. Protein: CASSIYHGTANYGYTF. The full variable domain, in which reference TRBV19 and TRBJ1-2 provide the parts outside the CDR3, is DGGITQSPKYLFRKEGQNVTLSCEQNLNHDAMYWYRQDPGQGLRLIYYSQIVNDFQKGDIAEGYSVSREKKESFPLTVTSAQKNPTAFYLCASSIYHGTANYGYTFGSGTRLTVV.

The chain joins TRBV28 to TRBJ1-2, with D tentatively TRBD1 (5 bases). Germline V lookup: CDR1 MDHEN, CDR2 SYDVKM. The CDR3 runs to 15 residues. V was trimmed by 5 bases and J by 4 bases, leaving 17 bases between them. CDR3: CASSRRGTTIYGYTF. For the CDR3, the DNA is TGTGCCAGCAGTCGGAGGGGAACGACTATCTATGGCTACACCTTC.

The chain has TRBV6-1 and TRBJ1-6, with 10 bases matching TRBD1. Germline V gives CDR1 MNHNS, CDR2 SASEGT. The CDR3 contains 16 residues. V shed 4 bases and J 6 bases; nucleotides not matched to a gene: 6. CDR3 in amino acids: CASSGRTGGPNSPLHF. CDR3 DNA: TGTGCCAGCAGTGGCCGGACAGGGGGGCCTAATTCACCCCTCCACTTT.

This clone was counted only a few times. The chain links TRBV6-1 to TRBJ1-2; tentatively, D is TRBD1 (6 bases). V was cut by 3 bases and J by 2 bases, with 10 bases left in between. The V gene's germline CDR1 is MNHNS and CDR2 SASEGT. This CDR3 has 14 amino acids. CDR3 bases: TGTGCCAGCAGTGAGAGAACAGGGAACTATGGCTACACCTTC. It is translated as CASSERTGNYGYTF.

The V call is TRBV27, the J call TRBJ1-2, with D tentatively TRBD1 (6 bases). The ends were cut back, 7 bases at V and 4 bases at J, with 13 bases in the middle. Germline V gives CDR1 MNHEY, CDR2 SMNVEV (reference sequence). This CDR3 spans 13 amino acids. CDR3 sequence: CASTSGATYGYTF. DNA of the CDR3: TGTGCCAGCACTTCAGGGGCCACCTATGGCTACACCTTC.

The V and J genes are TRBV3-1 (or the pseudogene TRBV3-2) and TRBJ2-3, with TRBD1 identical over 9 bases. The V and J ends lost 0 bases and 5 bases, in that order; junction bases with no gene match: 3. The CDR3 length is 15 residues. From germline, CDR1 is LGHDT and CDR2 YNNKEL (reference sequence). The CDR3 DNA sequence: TGTGCCAGCAGCCAAGAGGGGACAGGGAAAGATACGCAGTATTTT. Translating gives CASSQEGTGKDTQYF.

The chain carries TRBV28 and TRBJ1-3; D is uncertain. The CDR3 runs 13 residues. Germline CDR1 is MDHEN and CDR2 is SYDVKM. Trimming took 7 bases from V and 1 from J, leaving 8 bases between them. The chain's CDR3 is CASIRDSGNTIYF. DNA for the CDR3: TGTGCCAGCATTCGGGATTCTGGAAACACCATATATTTT.

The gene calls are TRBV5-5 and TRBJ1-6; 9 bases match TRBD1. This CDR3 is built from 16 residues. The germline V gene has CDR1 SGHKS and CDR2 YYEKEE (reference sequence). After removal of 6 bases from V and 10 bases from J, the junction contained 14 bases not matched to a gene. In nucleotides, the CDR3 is TGTGCCAGCAACATCCGGGACAGGGCCCCGGGGTCACCCCTCCACTTT. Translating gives CASNIRDRAPGSPLHF.

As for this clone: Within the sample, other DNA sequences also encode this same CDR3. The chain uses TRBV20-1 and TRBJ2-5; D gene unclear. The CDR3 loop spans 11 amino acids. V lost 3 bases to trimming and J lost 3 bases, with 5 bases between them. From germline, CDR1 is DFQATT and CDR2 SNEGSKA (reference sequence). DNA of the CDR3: TGCAGTGCTAGTGCGGAAGAGACCCAGTACTTC. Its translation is CSASAEETQYF.

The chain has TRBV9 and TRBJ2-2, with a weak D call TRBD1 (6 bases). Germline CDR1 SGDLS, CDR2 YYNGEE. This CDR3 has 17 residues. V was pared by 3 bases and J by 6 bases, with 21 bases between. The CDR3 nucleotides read TGTGCCAGCAGCGCAATCACCGGGACACCAATTCCCGGGGAGCTGTTTTTT. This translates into CASSAITGTPIPGELFF.

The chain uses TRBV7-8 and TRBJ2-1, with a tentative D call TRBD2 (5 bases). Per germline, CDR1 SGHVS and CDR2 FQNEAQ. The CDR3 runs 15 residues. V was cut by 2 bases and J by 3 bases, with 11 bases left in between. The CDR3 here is CASSLSGVFYNEQFF. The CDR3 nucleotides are TGTGCCAGCAGCTTATCCGGGGTCTTCTACAATGAGCAGTTCTTC.

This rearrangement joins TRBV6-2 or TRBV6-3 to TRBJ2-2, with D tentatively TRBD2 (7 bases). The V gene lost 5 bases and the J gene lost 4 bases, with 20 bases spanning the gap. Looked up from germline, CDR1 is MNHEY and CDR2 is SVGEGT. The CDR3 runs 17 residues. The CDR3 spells CASSPLRGAVITGELFF. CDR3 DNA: TGTGCCAGCAGTCCACTTCGGGGGGCAGTTATCACCGGGGAGCTGTTTTTT.

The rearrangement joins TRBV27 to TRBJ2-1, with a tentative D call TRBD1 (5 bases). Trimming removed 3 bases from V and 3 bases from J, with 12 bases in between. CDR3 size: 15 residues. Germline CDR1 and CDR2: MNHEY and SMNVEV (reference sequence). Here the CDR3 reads CASSFQGNFYNEQFF. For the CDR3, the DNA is TGTGCCAGCAGTTTCCAGGGAAACTTCTACAATGAGCAGTTCTTC.

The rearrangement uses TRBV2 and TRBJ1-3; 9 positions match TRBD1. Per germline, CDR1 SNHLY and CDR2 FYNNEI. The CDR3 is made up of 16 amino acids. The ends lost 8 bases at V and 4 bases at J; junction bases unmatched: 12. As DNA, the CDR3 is TGTGCCAGCTCCGAATACAGGGGGCTTGCAGGAAACACCATATATTTT. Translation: CASSEYRGLAGNTIYF. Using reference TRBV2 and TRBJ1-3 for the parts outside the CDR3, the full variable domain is EPEVTQTPSHQVTQMGQEVILRCVPISNHLYFYWYRQILGQKVEFLVSFYNNEISEKSEIFDDQFSVERPDGSNFTLKIRSTKLEDSAMYFCASSEYRGLAGNTIYFGEGSWLTVV.

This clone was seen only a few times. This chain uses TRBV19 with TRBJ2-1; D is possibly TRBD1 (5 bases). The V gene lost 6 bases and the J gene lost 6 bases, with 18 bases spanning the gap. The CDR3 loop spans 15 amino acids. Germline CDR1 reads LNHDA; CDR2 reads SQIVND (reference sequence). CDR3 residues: CASSPSRQGGNEQFF. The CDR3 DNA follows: TGTGCCAGTAGCCCCAGCAGGCAGGGTGGCAATGAGCAGTTCTTC.

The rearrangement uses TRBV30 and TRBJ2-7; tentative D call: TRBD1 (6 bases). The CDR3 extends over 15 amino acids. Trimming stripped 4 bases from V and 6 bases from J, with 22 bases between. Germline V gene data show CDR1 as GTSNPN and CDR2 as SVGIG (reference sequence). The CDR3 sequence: CAWNLADRTLREQYF. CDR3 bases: TGTGCCTGGAACCTAGCAGACAGGACCCTCCGCGAGCAGTACTTC.

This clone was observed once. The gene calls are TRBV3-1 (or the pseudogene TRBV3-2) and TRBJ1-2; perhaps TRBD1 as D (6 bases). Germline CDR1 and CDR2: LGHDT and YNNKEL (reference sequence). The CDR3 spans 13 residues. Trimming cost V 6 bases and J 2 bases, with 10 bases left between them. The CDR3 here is CASSRDMNYGYTF. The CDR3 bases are TGTGCCAGCAGTCGGGACATGAACTATGGCTACACCTTC.

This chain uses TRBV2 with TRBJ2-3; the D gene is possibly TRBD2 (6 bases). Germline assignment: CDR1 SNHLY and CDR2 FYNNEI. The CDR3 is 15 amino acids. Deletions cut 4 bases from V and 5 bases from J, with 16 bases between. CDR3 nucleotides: TGTGCCAGCAGTGGGGGGACTCCCCTCGTAGATACGCAGTATTTT. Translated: CASSGGTPLVDTQYF.